These 8 T cell receptor beta chains came from one sample sequenced in a study of OX40 agonist ivuxolimab in advanced cancers. Using immunoSEQ multiplex PCR, the repertoire was profiled, and TCRdb retains in-frame clones only, with some absent. The table lists almost 70,000 clones, roughly 89% of them singletons, with 8% to 10% in the top ten. Source: CD4+ or CD8+ T cells sorted from blood, taken in a trial of the OX40 agonist ivuxolimab. These TCRs come from an adult with an advanced solid tumor such as melanoma, head and neck, liver or kidney cancer.

The rearrangement links TRBV4-2 to TRBJ2-3, with 10 bases identical to TRBD2. Germline loops: CDR1 LGHNA, CDR2 YNFKEQ. V dropped 0 bases and J dropped 5; count of bases not matched to a gene: 8. The CDR3 length is 17 residues. The CDR3 bases are TGTGCCAGCAGCCAAGATAGAAGCGGGGGGGCCTTAGATACGCAGTATTTT. Translated, it gives CASSQDRSGGALDTQYF.

The chain is built from TRBV5-1 and TRBJ2-2, with a tentative D call TRBD1 (5 bases). The CDR3 totals 14 residues. Trimming shortened V by 4 bases and J by 2 bases, and 9 bases separated the two germline ends. Germline values: CDR1 SGHRS, CDR2 YFSETQ. CDR3 residues: CASSPDSNTGELFF. CDR3 DNA sequence: TGCGCCAGCAGCCCCGACAGTAACACCGGGGAGCTGTTTTTT. The whole variable domain, remainder taken from reference TRBV5-1 and TRBJ2-2, is KAGVTQTPRYLIKTRGQQVTLSCSPISGHRSVSWYQQTPGQGLQFLFEYFSETQRNKGNFPGRFSGRQFSNSRSEMNVSTLELGDSALYLCASSPDSNTGELFFGEGSRLTVL.

V usage is TRBV29-1 and J usage is TRBJ2-4; the D call may be TRBD1 or TRBD2 (5 bases each). Deletions cut 5 bases from V and 7 bases from J, with 12 bases between. This CDR3 is 12 amino acids long. Germline V gives CDR1 SQVTM, CDR2 ANQGSEA. CDR3 region: CSVPREGNIQYF. CDR3 bases: TGCAGCGTTCCGAGAGAGGGGAACATTCAGTACTTC.

The chain employs TRBV10-3 and TRBJ2-3, with D possibly TRBD2 on 5 matching bases. V gave up 3 bases and J gave up 10 bases, with 23 bases separating them. Germline CDR1 ENHRY, CDR2 SYGVKD. This CDR3 is 16 amino acids long. CDR3 DNA: TGTGCCATCAGTGAACAAAGCGGACTCTCATTTTTTGCGCAGTATTTT. It specifies CAISEQSGLSFFAQYF.

CDR3 sequence: CATSREAGMNTEAFF. The CDR3 DNA reads TGTGCCACCAGCAGAGAGGCAGGGATGAACACTGAAGCTTTCTTT. The chain couples TRBV15 to TRBJ1-1, with D perhaps TRBD1 (5 bases). The CDR3 length is 15 residues. The V gene's germline CDR1 is LNHNV and CDR2 YYDKDF (reference sequence). Trimming removed 0 bases from V and 0 bases from J, with 8 bases in between. Full variable domain (outside the CDR3, taken from reference TRBV15 and TRBJ1-1): DAMVIQNPRYQVTQFGKPVTLSCSQTLNHNVMYWYQQKSSQAPKLLFHYYDKDFNNEADTPDNFQSRRPNTSFCFLDIRSPGLGDTAMYLCATSREAGMNTEAFFGQGTRLTVV.

This clone was observed once. This chain links TRBV4-3 with TRBJ2-1; perhaps TRBD2 as D (5 bases). Germline assignment: CDR1 LGHNA and CDR2 YSLEER. Deletions cut 4 bases from V and 9 bases from J, with 16 bases between. This CDR3 has 14 amino acids. The CDR3 DNA follows: TGCGCCAGCAGCCCCCGGGTCCAGGCGGGTGAGCAGTTCTTC. It specifies CASSPRVQAGEQFF.

The rearrangement links TRBV7-9 to TRBJ1-4, with D perhaps TRBD1 (5 bases). This CDR3 comprises 14 residues. CDR1 SEHNR and CDR2 FQNEAQ come from the germline V gene (reference sequence). V lost 3 bases and J 8 bases, leaving 13 bases between the germline ends. CDR3 protein: CASSLGHGEEKLFF. As DNA, the CDR3 is TGTGCCAGCAGCTTGGGGCACGGGGAGGAAAAACTGTTTTTT.

This clone was detected a few times. This chain uses TRBV6-5 with TRBJ2-3; D unclear. Per germline, CDR1 MNHEY and CDR2 SVGAGI. The CDR3 spans 13 residues. V was clipped by 4 bases and J by 5 bases, with 10 bases between them. The DNA for the CDR3 is TGTGCCAGCAGTTTAGTACCGGGAGATACGCAGTATTTT. This codes for CASSLVPGDTQYF.